This is a list of T cell receptor beta chains from one sample in a study of Graves' ophthalmopathy and Graves' hyperthyroidism. Each CDR3 protein is one row after TCRdb ran MiXCR on the multiplex PCR reads. The sample includes 220,000 or so distinct CDR3 sequences, 20% to 25% of them seen just once. Sequencing was performed on peripheral blood. All receptors come from a woman between 45 and 60 years old with Graves' ophthalmopathy. Both conserved end residues are part of each CDR3. The D gene is left open where the match is weak.

J gene | V gene | D gene | CDR3 protein
TRBJ1-1 | TRBV2 | - | CASSIQVFTEAFF
TRBJ1-2 | TRBV24-1 | - | CATSGGGRNGYTF
TRBJ1-5 | TRBV28 | TRBD1 | CASSPMTGGSNQPQHF
TRBJ1-5 | TRBV2 | - | CASAEVRGNQPQHF
TRBJ1-1 | TRBV6-1 | - | CASRLGRTAEAFF
TRBJ2-7 | TRBV7-6 | - | CASIPDFDEQCF
TRBJ1-2 | TRBV12-3/TRBV12-4 | - | CASSPRGGNYGYTF
TRBJ2-2 | TRBV6-1 | - | CASSRGTVNTGELFF
TRBJ1-5 | TRBV29-1 | - | CSVGQINQPQHF
TRBJ1-5 | TRBV12-3/TRBV12-4 | TRBD1 | CASSAAGTGHQPQHF
TRBJ2-5 | TRBV28 | TRBD2 | CATRSAGVAGGETQYF
TRBJ1-2 | TRBV2 | - | CASSLGASAYGYTF
TRBJ2-5 | TRBV28 | - | CASKPQLNQETQYF
TRBJ1-1 | TRBV6-2/TRBV6-3 | - | CASSYPPPEAFF
TRBJ1-1 | TRBV6-1 | - | CAGAGNTEAFF
TRBJ2-7 | TRBV11-2 | TRBD1 | CASSSLQGSTYEQYF
TRBJ1-6 | TRBV5-1 | - | CASSGQDNSPLHF
TRBJ2-3 | TRBV11-2 | - | CASSPDLPGTDTQYF
TRBJ2-7 | TRBV12-3/TRBV12-4 | - | CASSLDPAYEQYF
TRBJ2-7 | TRBV29-1 | - | CSGGTNSYEQYF
TRBJ2-7 | TRBV6-5 | - | CASSYSHKNPYEQYF
TRBJ2-7 | TRBV29-1 | - | CSVHRASEQYF
TRBJ2-7 | TRBV4-1 | - | CASIQGNEQYF
TRBJ2-7 | TRBV12-3/TRBV12-4 | TRBD2 | CASRTGAGDYEQYF
TRBJ2-7 | TRBV24-1 | TRBD1 | CARTIDRGAHTEQYF
TRBJ2-7 | TRBV7-8 | - | CASSVARSEQYF
TRBJ2-2 | TRBV5-1 | TRBD2 | CASSLGPAGGTGELFF
TRBJ1-6 | TRBV6-1 | TRBD1 | CASSLNRQGPNSPLHF
TRBJ2-7 | TRBV6-1 | - | CASSPETSYEQYF
TRBJ1-5 | TRBV20-1 | TRBD1 | CSAINPQGESNQPQHF
TRBJ2-6 | TRBV7-3 | TRBD1 | CASGEPGTGVGGANVLTF
TRBJ1-1 | TRBV19 | - | CASKRQVLDTEAFF
TRBJ2-7 | TRBV19 | TRBD2 | CASSPKALAGSYEQYF
TRBJ1-1 | TRBV19 | - | CASSRTVTGPGTEAFF
TRBJ1-2 | TRBV20-1 | TRBD1 | CSTRTGKAGGYTF
TRBJ1-2 | TRBV10-2 | TRBD1 | CASSDRGNYGYTF
TRBJ2-7 | TRBV29-1 | TRBD1 | CSVGQERNEQYF
TRBJ1-6 | TRBV7-2 | TRBD1 | CASSLAETGLAPLHF
TRBJ2-7 | TRBV6-1 | - | CASSRYSRSSYEQYF
TRBJ2-7 | TRBV20-1 | TRBD2 | CSAKAGLAEFYEQYF
TRBJ1-1 | TRBV19 | - | CASSPRWTQRGTEAFF
TRBJ1-1 | TRBV20-1 | - | CSARGGTLGTEAFF
TRBJ1-2 | TRBV5-1 | - | CASSPQGREYGYTF
TRBJ1-1 | TRBV5-1 | TRBD1 | CASSLSTGVATEAFF
TRBJ2-5 | TRBV20-1 | - | CSARAEETQYF